What follows is one T cell receptor (beta chain) and its context. An end of the junction does not agree with germline; a read error may underlie this. The data stem from a study of blood T cells in healthy people across ages. Germline values: CDR1 SGHTA, CDR2 FQGNSA. The CDR3 has 17 amino acids. It was with a sample-barcoded 5' primer and a J-beta primer mix that a second PCR of roughly 7 to 12 cycles was run. From the 5' RACE reads, TCRdb called clonotypes with MiXCR, one entry per CDR3 protein. This repertoire shows roughly 1.5 million distinct CDR3 sequences, 40% to 45% found once; its top ten account for over 3.5%.

V usage is TRBV7-2 and J usage is TRBJ2-5, with a tentative D call TRBD2 (6 bases). Sequencing was performed on blood. The sequence was obtained from a woman between 18 and 30 years old in good health. For the CDR3, the DNA is TGTGCCAGCAGCTTAGACGAGGAGGGCAGGTTGAGGTACGAGCAGTCCTTC. Protein product: CASSLDEEGRLRYEQSF.